This T cell receptor beta chain was recovered during a study of cytomegalovirus exposure and HLA in healthy donors. This clone has just one count. The CDR3 loop spans 15 amino acids. Trimming cost V 6 bases and J 7 bases; bases outside gene matches: 13. Germline CDR1 and CDR2: SEHNR and FQNEAQ (reference sequence). PCR employed 60 Vbeta and 13 Jbeta primers. The repertoire was sequenced with immunoSEQ multiplex PCR; TCRdb's copy has only in-frame clones and lacks some. The sample carries under 150,000 clones, over 60% recorded once. The sample taken for sequencing was PBMCs. The TCR was taken from a man aged 40-49 years in good health and CMV-seronegative. The rearrangement uses TRBV7-9 and TRBJ2-7; TRBD1 matches at 9 bases. CDR3 nucleotide sequence: TGTGCCAGCAGGCGCTCCGGGACAGGGACTGGGGAGCAGTACTTC. Residues: CASRRSGTGTGEQYF.